This passage covers 2 T cell receptor beta chains from one sample sequenced in a study of human T cells and chemical hapten exposure. TCRdb passed the RACE reads through MiXCR, listing each CDR3 protein once. The sample has around 150,000 distinct CDR3 sequences; around 15% are singletons. Regarding time point: patch test 1, 2 weeks after DPC sensitization. Treatment in this sample: therapeutic diphenylcyclopropenone sensitization with weekly scalp DPC. This sample comprised whole blood, obtained in connection with sensitization to the hapten diphenylcyclopropenone (DPC). These receptors were obtained from a woman aged 25 to 39 with alopecia areata. Some clones in this sample may be carry-over from other donors' samples.

This clonotype occurred many times. J is TRBJ2-1 and V is TRBV4-2, with D perhaps TRBD1 (5 bases). The germline CDR1 and CDR2 sequences are LGHNA and YNFKEQ. V was pared by 0 bases and J by 5 bases, with 11 bases between. CDR3 length equals 15 residues. This CDR3 is CASSQDLQADNEQFF. For the CDR3, the DNA is TGTGCCAGCAGCCAAGATCTACAGGCCGACAATGAGCAGTTCTTC.

The sample holds a few counts of this clonotype. V usage is TRBV5-1 and J usage is TRBJ1-6; D may be TRBD1 (6 bases). The CDR3 has 13 amino acids. Germline-derived CDR1 and CDR2 are SGHRS and YFSETQ. V was cut by 7 bases and J by 10 bases, with 15 bases left in between. The CDR3 region has the DNA TGCGCCAGCGCGGACAGTCTCGAGTCACCCCTCCACTTT. Amino acids: CASADSLESPLHF.